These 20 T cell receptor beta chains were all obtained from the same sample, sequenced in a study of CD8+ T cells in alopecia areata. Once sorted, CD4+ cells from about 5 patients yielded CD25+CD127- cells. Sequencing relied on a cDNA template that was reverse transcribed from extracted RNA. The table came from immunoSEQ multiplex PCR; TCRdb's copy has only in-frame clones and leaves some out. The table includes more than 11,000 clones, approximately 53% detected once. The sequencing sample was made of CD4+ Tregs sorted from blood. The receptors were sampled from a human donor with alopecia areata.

CDR3 in DNA: TGTGCCTGGGGGCGTGACTATGGCTACACCTTC. This sequence encodes CAWGRDYGYTF. V usage is TRBV30 and J usage is TRBJ1-2, with D unclear. Germline V gene sequence: CDR1 GTSNPN, CDR2 SVGIG (reference sequence). Trimming shortened V by 5 bases and J by 3 bases, and 7 bases separated the two germline ends. The CDR3 contains 11 residues.

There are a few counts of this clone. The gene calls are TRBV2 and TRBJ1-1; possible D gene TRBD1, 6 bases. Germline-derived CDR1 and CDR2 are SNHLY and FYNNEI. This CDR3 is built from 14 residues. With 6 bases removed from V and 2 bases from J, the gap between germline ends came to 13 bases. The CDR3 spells CASRGGGLNTEAFF. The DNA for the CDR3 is TGTGCCAGCAGGGGTGGGGGGCTAAACACTGAAGCTTTCTTT. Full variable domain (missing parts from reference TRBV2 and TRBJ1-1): EPEVTQTPSHQVTQMGQEVILRCVPISNHLYFYWYRQILGQKVEFLVSFYNNEISEKSEIFDDQFSVERPDGSNFTLKIRSTKLEDSAMYFCASRGGGLNTEAFFGQGTRLTVV.

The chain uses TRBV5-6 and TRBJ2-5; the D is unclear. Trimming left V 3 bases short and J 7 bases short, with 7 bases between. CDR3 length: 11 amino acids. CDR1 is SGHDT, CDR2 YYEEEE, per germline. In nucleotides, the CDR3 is TGTGCCAGCAGCTCCACCGGGACCCAGTACTTC. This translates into CASSSTGTQYF.

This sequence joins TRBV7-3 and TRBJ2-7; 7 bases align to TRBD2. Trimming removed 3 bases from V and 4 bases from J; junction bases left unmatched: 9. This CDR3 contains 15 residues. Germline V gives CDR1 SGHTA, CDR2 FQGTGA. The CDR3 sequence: CASSFSGGGEYEQYF. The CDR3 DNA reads TGTGCCAGCAGCTTTAGTGGGGGAGGGGAGTACGAGCAGTACTTC.

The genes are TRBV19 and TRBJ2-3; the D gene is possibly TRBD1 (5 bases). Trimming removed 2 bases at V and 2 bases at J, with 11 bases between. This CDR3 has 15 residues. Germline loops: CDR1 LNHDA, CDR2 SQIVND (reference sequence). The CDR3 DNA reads TGTGCCAGTAGTATAAAGGGGCAAACCACAGATACGCAGTATTTT. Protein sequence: CASSIKGQTTDTQYF. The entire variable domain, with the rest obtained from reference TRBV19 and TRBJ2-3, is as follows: DGGITQSPKYLFRKEGQNVTLSCEQNLNHDAMYWYRQDPGQGLRLIYYSQIVNDFQKGDIAEGYSVSREKKESFPLTVTSAQKNPTAFYLCASSIKGQTTDTQYFGPGTRLTVL.

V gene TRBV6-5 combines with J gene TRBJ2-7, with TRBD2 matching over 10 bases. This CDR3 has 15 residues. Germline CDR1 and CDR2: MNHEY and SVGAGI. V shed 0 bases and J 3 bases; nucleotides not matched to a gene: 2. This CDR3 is CASSYSASGSYEQYF. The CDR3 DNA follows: TGTGCCAGCAGTTACTCGGCTAGCGGGAGCTACGAGCAGTACTTC.

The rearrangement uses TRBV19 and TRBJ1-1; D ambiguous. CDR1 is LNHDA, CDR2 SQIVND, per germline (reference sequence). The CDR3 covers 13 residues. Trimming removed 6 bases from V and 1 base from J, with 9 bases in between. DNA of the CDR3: TGTGCCAGTAGAGATAGCGGGAACACTGAAGCTTTCTTT. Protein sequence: CASRDSGNTEAFF.

The CDR3 DNA sequence: TGTGCCAGCAGCTTGACGTACAATGAGCAGTTCTTC. It translates to CASSLTYNEQFF. The rearrangement links TRBV7-3 to TRBJ2-1; D is ambiguous. Germline V gives CDR1 SGHTA, CDR2 FQGTGA. Trimming stripped 3 bases from V and 4 bases from J, with 4 bases between. The CDR3 is 12 residues long.

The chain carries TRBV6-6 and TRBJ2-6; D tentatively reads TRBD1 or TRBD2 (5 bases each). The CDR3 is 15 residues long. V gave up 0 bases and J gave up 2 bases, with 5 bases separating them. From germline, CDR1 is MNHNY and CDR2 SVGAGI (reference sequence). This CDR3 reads CASSYSGAGANVLTF. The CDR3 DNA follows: TGTGCCAGCAGTTACTCGGGGGCTGGGGCCAACGTCCTGACTTTC.

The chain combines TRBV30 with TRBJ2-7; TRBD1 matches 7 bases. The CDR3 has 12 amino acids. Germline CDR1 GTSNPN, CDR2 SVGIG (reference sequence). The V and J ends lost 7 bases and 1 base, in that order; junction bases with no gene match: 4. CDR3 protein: CALKQGSYEQYF. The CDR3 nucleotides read TGTGCCTTAAAACAGGGGTCCTACGAGCAGTACTTC.

Here the CDR3 reads CASNQPGQGNEQYF. In nucleotides, the CDR3 is TGTGCCAGTAATCAACCCGGACAGGGGAACGAGCAGTACTTC. The rearrangement links TRBV19 to TRBJ2-7, with 9 bases lining up with TRBD1. Germline CDR1 is LNHDA and CDR2 is SQIVND (reference sequence). The CDR3 contains 14 residues. Losses at the gene ends were 7 bases for V and 5 bases for J; bases not matched to a gene: 9.

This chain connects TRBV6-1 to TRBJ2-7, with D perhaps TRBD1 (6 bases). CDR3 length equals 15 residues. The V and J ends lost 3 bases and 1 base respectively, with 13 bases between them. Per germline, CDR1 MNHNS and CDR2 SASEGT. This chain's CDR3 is CASSDTGQVSYEQYF. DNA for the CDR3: TGTGCCAGCAGTGATACGGGACAAGTATCCTACGAGCAGTACTTC.

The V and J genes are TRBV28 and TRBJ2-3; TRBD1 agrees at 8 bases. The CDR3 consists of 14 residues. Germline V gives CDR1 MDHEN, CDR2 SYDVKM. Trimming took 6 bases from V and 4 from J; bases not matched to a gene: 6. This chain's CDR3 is CASSYGQGPDTQYF. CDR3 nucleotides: TGTGCCAGCAGCTACGGACAGGGTCCAGATACGCAGTATTTT.

The CDR3 here is CASSPGTGRETQYF. The CDR3 nucleotides read TGTGCCAGCAGCCCCGGGACAGGGAGAGAGACCCAGTACTTC. This chain links TRBV6-1 with TRBJ2-5; TRBD1 matches at 9 bases. J was trimmed by 4 bases and V by 6 bases; bases with no gene match: 6. There are 14 residues in the CDR3. Germline CDR1 and CDR2: MNHNS and SASEGT.

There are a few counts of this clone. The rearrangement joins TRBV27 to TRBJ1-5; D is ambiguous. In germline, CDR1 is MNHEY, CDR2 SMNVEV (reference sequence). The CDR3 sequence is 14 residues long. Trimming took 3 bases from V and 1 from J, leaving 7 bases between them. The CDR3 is CASSFSGSNQPQHF. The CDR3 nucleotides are TGTGCCAGCAGTTTTAGCGGGAGCAATCAGCCCCAGCATTTT.

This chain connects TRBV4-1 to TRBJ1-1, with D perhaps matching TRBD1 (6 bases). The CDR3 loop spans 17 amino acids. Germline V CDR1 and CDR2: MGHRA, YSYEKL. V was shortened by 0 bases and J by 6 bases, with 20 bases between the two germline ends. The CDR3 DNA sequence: TGCGCCAGCAGCCAAGAAATGGGGGCCCTGGCGGTCCCTGAAGCTTTCTTT. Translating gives CASSQEMGALAVPEAFF.

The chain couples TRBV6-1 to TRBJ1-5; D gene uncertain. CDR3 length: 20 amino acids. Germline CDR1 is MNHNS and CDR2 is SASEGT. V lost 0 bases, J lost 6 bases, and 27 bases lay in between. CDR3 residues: CASSEATPASSRLMGQPQHF. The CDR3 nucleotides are TGTGCCAGCAGTGAAGCCACCCCCGCAAGTTCCCGGTTGATGGGTCAGCCCCAGCATTTT.

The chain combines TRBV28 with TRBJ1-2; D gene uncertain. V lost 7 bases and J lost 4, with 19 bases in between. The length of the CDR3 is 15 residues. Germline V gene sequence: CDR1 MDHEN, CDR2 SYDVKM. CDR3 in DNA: TGTGCCAGCACCCAATGGCTTAGACATCCCTATGGCTACACCTTC. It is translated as CASTQWLRHPYGYTF.

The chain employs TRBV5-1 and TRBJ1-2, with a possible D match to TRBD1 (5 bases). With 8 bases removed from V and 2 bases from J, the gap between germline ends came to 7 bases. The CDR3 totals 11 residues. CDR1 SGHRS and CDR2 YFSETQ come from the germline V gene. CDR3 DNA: TGCGCCAGAGGGACGAACTATGGCTACACCTTC. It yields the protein CARGTNYGYTF.

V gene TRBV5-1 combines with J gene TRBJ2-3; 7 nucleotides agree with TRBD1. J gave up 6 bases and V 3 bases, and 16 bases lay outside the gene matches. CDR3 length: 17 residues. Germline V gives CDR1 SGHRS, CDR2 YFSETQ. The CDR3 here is CASSSDARGFSGDTQYF. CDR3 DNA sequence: TGCGCCAGCAGCTCGGACGCCAGGGGGTTTAGTGGGGATACGCAGTATTTT.